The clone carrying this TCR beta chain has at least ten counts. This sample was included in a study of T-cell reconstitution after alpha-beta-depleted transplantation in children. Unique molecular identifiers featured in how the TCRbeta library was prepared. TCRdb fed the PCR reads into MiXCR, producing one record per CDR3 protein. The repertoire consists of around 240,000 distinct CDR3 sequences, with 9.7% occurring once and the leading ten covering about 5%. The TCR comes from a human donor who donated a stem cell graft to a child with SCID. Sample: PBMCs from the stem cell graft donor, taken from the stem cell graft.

CDR3 loop: CASSRQGIIPLHF. CDR3 bases: TGTGCCAGCAGTAGACAGGGTATAATTCCCCTCCACTTT. This chain connects TRBV27 to TRBJ1-6; 7 positions agree with TRBD1. This CDR3 has 13 amino acids. With 5 bases clipped from V and 13 bases from J, the junction kept 8 bases outside the gene matches. CDR1 is MNHEY, CDR2 SMNVEV, per germline (reference sequence).